This T cell receptor beta chain was found in a study of cytomegalovirus exposure and HLA in healthy donors. CDR1 MNHNS and CDR2 SASEGT come from the germline V gene. This CDR3 region has 13 residues. V lost 4 bases and J lost 2, with 9 bases in between. The PCR used 60 Vbeta and 13 Jbeta primers. Assay used: immunoSEQ multiplex PCR; TCRdb lists only in-frame clones, some missing. In the table there are about 180,000 clones, 77% of which are singletons. This clonotype was sampled from a woman aged 60 to 75 in good health and CMV-seropositive. The V call is TRBV6-1, the J call TRBJ2-7; TRBD2 is a possible D gene (5 bases). What was sequenced was PBMCs. The CDR3 loop reads CASSVLATYEQYF. In nucleotides, the CDR3 is TGTGCCAGCAGTGTCCTAGCCACCTACGAGCAGTACTTC.